The rows below give T cell receptor beta chains drawn from one sample of a study of cytomegalovirus exposure and HLA in healthy donors. Produced via immunoSEQ multiplex PCR; TCRdb's table is partial and in-frame only. The repertoire holds 120,000 or so clones, around 89% seen once, with around 2% in the top ten. The specimen sequenced was PBMCs. Receptor source: a young man in good health and CMV-seronegative. The CDR3 runs from the conserved cysteine through the conserved F or W. The order of the fields is V gene, clone size, D gene, J gene, CDR3 DNA, CDR3 protein. D genes are given only for firm matches. Clone size appears in some rows only: once, few, many, or a class for an expanded clone.

TRBV5-1	once	TRBD2	TRBJ2-1	TGCGCCAGCAGCCGGGGACTAGCGGGTAACAATGAGCAGTTCTTC	CASSRGLAGNNEQFF
TRBV27	-	-	TRBJ2-7	TGTGCCAGCAGTTTATCGTACAGGGAGTTCTCCTACGAGCAGTACTTC	CASSLSYREFSYEQYF
TRBV29-1	-	-	TRBJ2-6	TGCAGCGTTGGGGCGTACGATGGCCCCGGGGCCAACGTCCTGACTTTC	CSVGAYDGPGANVLTF
TRBV6-6	-	TRBD1	TRBJ2-5	TGTGCCAGCAGTTACTCGACGGGACAGGGTCAAGAGACCCAGTACTTC	CASSYSTGQGQETQYF
TRBV28	-	-	TRBJ1-1	TGTGCCAGCAGTCCCGGTCGTTCTGAAGCTTTCTTT	CASSPGRSEAFF
TRBV2	-	-	TRBJ2-3	TGTGCCAGCGTTGTTTACTTGTCAGATACGCAGTATTTT	CASVVYLSDTQYF
TRBV10-2	-	-	TRBJ1-5	TGCGCCAGCAGTGTTGCCAGGGATAGCAATCAGCCCCAGCATTTT	CASSVARDSNQPQHF
TRBV28	-	-	TRBJ1-4	TGTGCCAGCACCGATACAGGGTTCCGTGAAAAACTGTTTTTT	CASTDTGFREKLFF
TRBV11-3	-	TRBD1	TRBJ2-5	TGTGCCAGCAGCGAAAGACAGGGTGTGGAGACCCAGTACTTC	CASSERQGVETQYF
TRBV12-5	-	-	TRBJ2-2	TGTGCTAGTTCCTGGAGCGCCACCGGGGAGCTGTTTTTT	CASSWSATGELFF
TRBV6-6	few	-	TRBJ1-6	TGTGCCAGCAGTTCCGTCCGGGCCCTCCACTTT	CASSSVRALHF
TRBV11-2	-	-	TRBJ2-7	TGTGCCAGCAGCTTAGATATAAGGGGATTTGACGAGCAGTACTTC	CASSLDIRGFDEQYF
TRBV9	-	-	TRBJ2-2	TGTGCCAGCAGCGTTAACGGGGAGCTGTTTTTT	CASSVNGELFF
TRBV28	few	TRBD2	TRBJ2-7	TGTGCCAGCCCACCGGGAGGCGAGACTAGCGGAGCCTACGAGCAGTACTTC	CASPPGGETSGAYEQYF